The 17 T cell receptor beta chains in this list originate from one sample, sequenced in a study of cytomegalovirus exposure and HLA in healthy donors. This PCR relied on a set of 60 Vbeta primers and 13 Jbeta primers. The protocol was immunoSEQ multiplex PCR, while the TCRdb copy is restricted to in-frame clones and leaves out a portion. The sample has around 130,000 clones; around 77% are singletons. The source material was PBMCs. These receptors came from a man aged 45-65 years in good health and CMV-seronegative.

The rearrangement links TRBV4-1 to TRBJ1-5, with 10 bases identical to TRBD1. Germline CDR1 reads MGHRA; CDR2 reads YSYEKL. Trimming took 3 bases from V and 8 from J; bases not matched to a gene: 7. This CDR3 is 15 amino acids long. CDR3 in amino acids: CASSHPGTGAEPQHF. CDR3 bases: TGCGCCAGCAGCCACCCCGGGACAGGGGCCGAGCCCCAGCATTTT.

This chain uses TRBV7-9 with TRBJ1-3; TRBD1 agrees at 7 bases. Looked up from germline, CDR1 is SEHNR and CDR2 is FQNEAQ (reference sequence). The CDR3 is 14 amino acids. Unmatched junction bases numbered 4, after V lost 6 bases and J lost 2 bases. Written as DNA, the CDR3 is TGTGCCAGCAGTCAGACAGGGACTGGAAACACCATATATTTT. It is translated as CASSQTGTGNTIYF.

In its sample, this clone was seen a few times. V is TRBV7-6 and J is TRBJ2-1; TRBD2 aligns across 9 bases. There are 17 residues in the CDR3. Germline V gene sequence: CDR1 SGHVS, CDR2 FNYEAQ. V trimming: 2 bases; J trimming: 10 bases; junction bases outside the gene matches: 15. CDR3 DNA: TGTGCCAGCAGCTTAAGACTACCGGCGGGAGGGCCTTGGGAGCAGTTCTTC. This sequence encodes CASSLRLPAGGPWEQFF.

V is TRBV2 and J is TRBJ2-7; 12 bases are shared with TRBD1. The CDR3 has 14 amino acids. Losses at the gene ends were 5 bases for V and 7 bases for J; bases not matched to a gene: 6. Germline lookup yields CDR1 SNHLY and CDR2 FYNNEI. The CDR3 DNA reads TGTGCCAGCAGTCCGGGACAGGGGGCGGGGGAGCAGTACTTC. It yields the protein CASSPGQGAGEQYF.

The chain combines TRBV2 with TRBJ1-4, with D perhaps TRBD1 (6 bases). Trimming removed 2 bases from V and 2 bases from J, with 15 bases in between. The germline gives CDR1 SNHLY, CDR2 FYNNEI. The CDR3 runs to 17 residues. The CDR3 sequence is CASSERGGWRTNEKLFF. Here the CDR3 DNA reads TGTGCCAGCAGTGAAAGGGGGGGATGGCGTACTAATGAAAAACTGTTTTTT.

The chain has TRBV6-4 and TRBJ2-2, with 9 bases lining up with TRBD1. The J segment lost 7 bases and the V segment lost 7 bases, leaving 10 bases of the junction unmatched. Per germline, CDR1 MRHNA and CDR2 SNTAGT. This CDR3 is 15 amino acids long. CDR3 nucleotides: TGTGCCAGCATTAAGGGACAGGGTCTATGCGGGGAGCTGTTTTTT. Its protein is CASIKGQGLCGELFF.

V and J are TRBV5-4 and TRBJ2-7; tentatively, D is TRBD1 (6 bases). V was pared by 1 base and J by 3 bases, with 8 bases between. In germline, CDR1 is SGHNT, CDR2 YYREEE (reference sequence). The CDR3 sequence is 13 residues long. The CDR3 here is CASSLRDNYEQYF. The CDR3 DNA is TGTGCCAGCAGCTTGAGGGACAACTACGAGCAGTACTTC.

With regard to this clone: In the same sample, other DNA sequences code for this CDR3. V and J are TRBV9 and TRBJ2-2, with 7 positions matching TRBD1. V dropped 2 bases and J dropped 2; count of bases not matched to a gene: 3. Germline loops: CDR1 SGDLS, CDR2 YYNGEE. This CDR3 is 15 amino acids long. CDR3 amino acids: CASSVDRANTGELFF. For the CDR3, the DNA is TGTGCCAGCAGCGTCGACAGGGCAAACACCGGGGAGCTGTTTTTT. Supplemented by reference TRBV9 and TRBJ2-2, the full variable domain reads DSGVTQTPKHLITATGQRVTLRCSPRSGDLSVYWYQQSLDQGLQFLIQYYNGEERAKGNILERFSAQQFPDLHSELNLSSLELGDSALYFCASSVDRANTGELFFGEGSRLTVL.

The CDR3 DNA sequence: TGCGCCAGCAGTGATTTAGCGGGAGGGCCCGACGATGAGCAGTTCTTC. It is translated as CASSDLAGGPDDEQFF. This chain links TRBV10-2 with TRBJ2-1; 11 bases line up with TRBD2. Looked up from germline, CDR1 is WSHSY and CDR2 is SAAADI. This CDR3 region has 16 residues. The J segment lost 8 bases and the V segment lost 3 bases, leaving 9 bases of the junction unmatched.

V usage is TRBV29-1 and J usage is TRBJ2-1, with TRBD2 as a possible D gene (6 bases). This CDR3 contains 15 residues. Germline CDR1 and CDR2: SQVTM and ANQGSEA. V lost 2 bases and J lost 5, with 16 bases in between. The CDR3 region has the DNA TGCAGCGTTGAAAAAAATCTAGCGTCCCACAATGAGCAGTTCTTC. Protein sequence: CSVEKNLASHNEQFF.

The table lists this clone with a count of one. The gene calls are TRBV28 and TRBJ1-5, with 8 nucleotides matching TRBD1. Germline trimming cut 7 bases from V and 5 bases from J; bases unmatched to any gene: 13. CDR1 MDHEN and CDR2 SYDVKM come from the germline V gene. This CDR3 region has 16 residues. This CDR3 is CASTLIRGLGDQPQHF. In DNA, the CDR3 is TGTGCCAGCACCCTGATCAGGGGGCTTGGAGATCAGCCCCAGCATTTT.

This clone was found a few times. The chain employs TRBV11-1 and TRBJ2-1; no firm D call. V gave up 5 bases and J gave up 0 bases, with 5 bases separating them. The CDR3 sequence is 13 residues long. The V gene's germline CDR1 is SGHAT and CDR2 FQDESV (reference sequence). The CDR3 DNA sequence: TGTGCCAGCAGCCCTAGCTCCTACAATGAGCAGTTCTTC. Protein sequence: CASSPSSYNEQFF.

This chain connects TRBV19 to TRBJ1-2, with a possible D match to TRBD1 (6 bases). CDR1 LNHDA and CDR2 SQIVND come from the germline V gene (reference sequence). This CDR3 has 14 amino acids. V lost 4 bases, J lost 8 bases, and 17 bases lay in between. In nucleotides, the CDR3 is TGTGCCAGTAGTACACGGGACATGAGTTACGGCTACACCTTC. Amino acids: CASSTRDMSYGYTF.

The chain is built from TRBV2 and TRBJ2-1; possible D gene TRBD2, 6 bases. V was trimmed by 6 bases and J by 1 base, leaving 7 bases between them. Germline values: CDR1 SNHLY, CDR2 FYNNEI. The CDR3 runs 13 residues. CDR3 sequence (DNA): TGTGCCAGCAGGCTAGCGTCCTACAATGAGCAGTTCTTC. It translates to CASRLASYNEQFF.

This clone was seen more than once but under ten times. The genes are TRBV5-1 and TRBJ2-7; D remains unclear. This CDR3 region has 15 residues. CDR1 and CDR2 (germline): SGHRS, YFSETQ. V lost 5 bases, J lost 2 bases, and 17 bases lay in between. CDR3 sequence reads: CASRPSADTAYEQYF. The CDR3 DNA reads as TGCGCCAGCAGGCCCTCAGCCGACACCGCCTACGAGCAGTACTTC.

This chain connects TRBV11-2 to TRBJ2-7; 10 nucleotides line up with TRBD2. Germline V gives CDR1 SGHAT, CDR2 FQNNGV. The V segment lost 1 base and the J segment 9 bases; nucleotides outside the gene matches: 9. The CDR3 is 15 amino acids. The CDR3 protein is CASSLGTSGNVGQYF. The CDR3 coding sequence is TGTGCCAGCAGCTTAGGGACTAGCGGAAACGTCGGGCAGTACTTC.

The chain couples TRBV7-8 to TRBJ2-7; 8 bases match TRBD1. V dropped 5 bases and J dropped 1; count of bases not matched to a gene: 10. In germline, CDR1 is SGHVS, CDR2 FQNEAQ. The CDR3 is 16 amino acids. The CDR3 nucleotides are TGTGCCAGCAGCCAACGAACCGGGACAGGATCCTACGAGCAGTACTTC. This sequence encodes CASSQRTGTGSYEQYF.